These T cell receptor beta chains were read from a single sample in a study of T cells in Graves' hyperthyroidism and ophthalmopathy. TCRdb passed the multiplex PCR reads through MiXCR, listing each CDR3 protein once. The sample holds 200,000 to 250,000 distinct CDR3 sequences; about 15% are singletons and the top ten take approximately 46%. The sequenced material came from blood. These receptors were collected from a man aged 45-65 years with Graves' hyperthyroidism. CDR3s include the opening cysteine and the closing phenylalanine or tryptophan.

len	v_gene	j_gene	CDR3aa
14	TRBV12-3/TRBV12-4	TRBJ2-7	CASSSASGSHEQYF
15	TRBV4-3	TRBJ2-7	CASSQGFQGTYEQYF
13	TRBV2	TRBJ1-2	CASSSQQKGSYTF
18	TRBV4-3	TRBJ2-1	CASSQDFAQGGSYNEQFF
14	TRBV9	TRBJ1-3	CASSALTGENTIYF
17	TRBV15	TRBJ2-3	CATSYGSTSGSTDTQYF
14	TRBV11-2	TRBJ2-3	CASSLVPGVDTQYF
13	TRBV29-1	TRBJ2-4	CSVDGTGGNIQYF
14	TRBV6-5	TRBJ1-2	CASSYGGYNYGYTF
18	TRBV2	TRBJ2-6	CASIMSQGSFGGANVLTF
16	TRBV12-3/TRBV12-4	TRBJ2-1	CASSLHPSDRNNEQFF
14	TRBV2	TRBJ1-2	CASRARGDPLGYTF
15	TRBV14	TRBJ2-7	CASSQRDSRHYEQYF
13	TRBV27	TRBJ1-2	CASSSRALYGYTF
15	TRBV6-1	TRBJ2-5	CASRQGSGNLETQYF
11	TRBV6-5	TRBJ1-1	CASSYRFVAFF
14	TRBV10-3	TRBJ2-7	CAISESGQDYEQYF
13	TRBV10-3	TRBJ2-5	CAISEGAGAGVYF
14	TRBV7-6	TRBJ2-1	CASSLLAGNNEQFF
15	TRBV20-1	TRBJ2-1	CSAETGTSGSGEQFF
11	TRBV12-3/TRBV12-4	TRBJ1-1	CASRRESEAFF
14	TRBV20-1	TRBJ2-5	CSALPPTGVETQYF
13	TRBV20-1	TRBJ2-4	CSAPEQGKNIQYF
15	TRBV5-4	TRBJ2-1	CASSIIVGLGDEQFF
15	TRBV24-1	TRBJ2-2	CATGTSGRNTGELFF
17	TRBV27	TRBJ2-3	CASRPLGLAGTTDTQYF
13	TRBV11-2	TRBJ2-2	CASSNTGTGELFF
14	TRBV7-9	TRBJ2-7	CASSLTGRSYEQYF
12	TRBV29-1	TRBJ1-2	CSVGTLGYGYTF